One sample yielded the 17 T cell receptor beta chains listed below, sequenced in a study of spatial heterogeneity in lung cancer. Whole-study findings and limits: Expanded alpha and beta TCR counts within tumors tracked tumor mutation counts.

TCRdb itself ran the 5' RACE reads through MiXCR, one entry per CDR3 protein. This table has 2,500 to 3,500 distinct CDR3 sequences, 27% appearing once. Time point: sample taken at primary tumor resection. Their antigen targets remain unknown. Sequences were derived from lung tumor tissue, sampled at surgery. All receptors derive from a female donor with early-stage non-small cell lung cancer.

This clonotype was picked up a small number of times. V and J are TRBV14 and TRBJ2-1; 8 bases are a match to TRBD2. Trimming removed 0 bases from V and 2 bases from J; junction bases left unmatched: 6. In germline, CDR1 is SGHDN, CDR2 FVKESK. The CDR3 loop spans 17 amino acids. The DNA of the CDR3 is TGTGCCAGCAGCCAAGATCTAGGGACTAGTACCTACAATGAGCAGTTCTTC. Residues: CASSQDLGTSTYNEQFF.

CDR3 nucleotides: TGTGCCAGCACCCTGACTAGCAACAATGAGCAGTTCTTC. It codes for CASTLTSNNEQFF. The rearrangement links TRBV11-2 to TRBJ2-1, with TRBD2 matching 7 bases. The J segment lost 5 bases and the V segment lost 7 bases, leaving 5 bases of the junction unmatched. The CDR3 is 13 amino acids. The germline V gene has CDR1 SGHAT and CDR2 FQNNGV.

The chain uses TRBV6-2 or TRBV6-3 and TRBJ2-1, with 16 bases matching TRBD2. Trimming removed 5 bases from V and 5 bases from J; junction bases left unmatched: 12. Germline CDR1 MNHEY, CDR2 SVGEGT. The CDR3 covers 19 residues. DNA of the CDR3: TGTGCCAGCAGTCCCGGGACTAGCGGGAGGGGGAGCATCAACAATGAGCAGTTCTTC. Its translation: CASSPGTSGRGSINNEQFF.

The chain recombines TRBV24-1 with TRBJ2-1; a weak D match, TRBD2 (6 bases). The CDR3 covers 15 residues. CDR1 and CDR2 (germline): KGHDR, SFDVKD. The V end was cut by 4 bases, the J end by 6 bases, with 15 bases between. Here the CDR3 reads CATSEGRGKINEQFF. The CDR3, as DNA: TGTGCCACCAGTGAAGGGCGGGGCAAAATCAATGAGCAGTTCTTC.

This clonotype was seen more than once but under ten times. The genes are TRBV7-2 and TRBJ1-1, with D possibly being TRBD1 (5 bases). Per the germline V gene, CDR1 is SGHTA and CDR2 is FQGNSA. V lost 5 bases, J lost 5 bases, and 12 bases lay in between. The CDR3 sequence is 13 residues long. CDR3 amino acids: CASSVQGGTEAFF. Here the CDR3 DNA reads TGTGCCAGCAGCGTCCAGGGAGGGACTGAAGCTTTCTTT.

The J gene is TRBJ2-2, the V gene TRBV29-1; possible D gene TRBD1, 5 bases. Germline CDR1 reads SQVTM; CDR2 reads ANQGSEA. V was shortened by 3 bases and J by 1 base, with 9 bases between the two germline ends. The CDR3 totals 14 residues. Here the CDR3 DNA reads TGCAGCGTTGAGACAGACGGGAACACCGGGGAGCTGTTTTTT. Amino acids: CSVETDGNTGELFF.

This clonotype has a handful of counts. The genes are TRBV14 and TRBJ2-3, with D hard to call. V shed 0 bases and J shed 4 bases, with 11 bases lying between them. Germline V gene data show CDR1 as SGHDN and CDR2 as FVKESK. This CDR3 spans 15 amino acids. CDR3: CASSQDWGRADTQYF. CDR3 in DNA: TGTGCCAGCAGCCAAGATTGGGGTAGGGCAGATACGCAGTATTTT.

The V gene is TRBV10-3, the J gene TRBJ2-2; 10 nucleotides match TRBD2. The germline CDR1 and CDR2 sequences are ENHRY and SYGVKD. The CDR3 consists of 14 residues. Trimming took 6 bases from V and 5 from J; bases not matched to a gene: 3. DNA for the CDR3: TGTGCCATCAGGGGACTAGCGAGTACCGGGGAGCTGTTTTTT. The encoded protein is CAIRGLASTGELFF.

V usage is TRBV9 and J usage is TRBJ2-1, with D maybe TRBD2 (5 bases). The CDR3 has 12 amino acids. Per germline, CDR1 SGDLS and CDR2 YYNGEE. The V gene lost 4 bases and the J gene lost 8 bases, with 10 bases spanning the gap. CDR3 coding DNA: TGTGCCAGCAGCCAAGGCGGGTATGAGCAGTTCTTC. It encodes CASSQGGYEQFF.

This clonotype was seen only a few times. The rearrangement joins TRBV20-1 to TRBJ2-1, with 10 bases identical to TRBD2. The CDR3 extends over 14 amino acids. Germline assignment: CDR1 DFQATT and CDR2 SNEGSKA (reference sequence). V was pared by 5 bases and J by 9 bases, with 10 bases of the junction left unmatched. The CDR3 nucleotides are TGCAGTGCTCCTCAAGCGGGAGGGCCCACTGAGCAGTTCTTC. It codes for CSAPQAGGPTEQFF.

The gene calls are TRBV5-1 and TRBJ2-1; 10 nucleotides align to TRBD1. V was clipped by 5 bases and J by 4 bases; unmatched bases: 6. CDR1 is SGHRS, CDR2 YFSETQ, per germline. CDR3 length: 15 amino acids. CDR3 sequence reads: CASSPGQGIYNEQFF. The DNA for the CDR3 is TGCGCCAGCAGTCCGGGACAGGGGATTTACAATGAGCAGTTCTTC.

The rearrangement uses TRBV10-3 and TRBJ2-3, with 8 bases identical to TRBD1. J lost 0 bases, V lost 6 bases, and 5 bases had no gene match. Germline-derived CDR1 and CDR2 are ENHRY and SYGVKD. This CDR3 region has 15 residues. CDR3: CAISVQGGSTDTQYF. DNA for the CDR3: TGTGCCATCAGCGTACAGGGGGGAAGCACAGATACGCAGTATTTT.

The chain links TRBV20-1 to TRBJ2-7; 7 bases agree with TRBD1. CDR1 is DFQATT and CDR2 is SNEGSKA in the germline V gene (reference sequence). The CDR3 has 15 amino acids. The V segment lost 0 bases and the J segment 7 bases; nucleotides outside the gene matches: 12. The CDR3 is CSARDWDSRVGEQYF. The CDR3 bases are TGCAGTGCTAGAGACTGGGACAGTCGGGTTGGAGAGCAGTACTTC.

This rearrangement joins TRBV6-2 or TRBV6-3 to TRBJ2-4; possibly TRBD1 or TRBD2 for D (5 bases each). The V end lost 10 bases, the J end lost 1 base, and 17 bases lay between the germline ends. CDR1 and CDR2 (germline): MNHEY, SVGEGT. The CDR3 runs 15 residues. The CDR3: CATFSGPGAKNIQYF. CDR3 nucleotide sequence: TGTGCCACCTTCTCGGGGCCTGGCGCCAAAAACATTCAGTACTTC.

The rearrangement links TRBV5-5 to TRBJ1-5, with 7 bases identical to TRBD1. The V gene's germline CDR1 is SGHKS and CDR2 YYEKEE (reference sequence). The CDR3 runs 15 residues. V lost 4 bases to trimming and J lost 4 bases; unmatched junction nucleotides: 8. The CDR3 protein is CASSLRQGGNQPQHF. The CDR3 nucleotides read TGTGCCAGCAGCCTAAGACAGGGCGGGAATCAGCCCCAGCATTTT.

This clonotype is classed as large. This chain uses TRBV27 with TRBJ1-1; 8 bases match TRBD1. CDR1 MNHEY and CDR2 SMNVEV come from the germline V gene (reference sequence). With V trimmed by 8 bases and J by 1 base, 3 bases remained unmatched. The CDR3 has 13 residues. The DNA for the CDR3 is TGTGCCAGCCAGGGGGCGCCGAACACTGAAGCTTTCTTT. This codes for CASQGAPNTEAFF.

The CDR3 protein is CASSPWGRVGNTIYF. CDR3 coding DNA: TGTGCCAGCAGTCCCTGGGGCAGGGTTGGAAACACCATATATTTT. The V call is TRBV28, the J call TRBJ1-3, with D possibly matching TRBD1 (5 bases). CDR1 and CDR2 from the germline V gene are MDHEN and SYDVKM. CDR3 length: 15 amino acids. Trimming removed 5 bases at V and 3 bases at J, with 14 bases between.